Listed below are T cell receptor beta chains from one sample, sequenced in a study of beta chain features in type 1 diabetes. The protocol was immunoSEQ multiplex PCR, while the TCRdb copy is restricted to in-frame clones and leaves out a portion. There are approximately 150,000 clones in the sample; around 63% occur only once, and 0.08% to 0.1% lies in the top ten. The sequencing sample was made of naive CD4+ T cells from blood. The source is a man aged 25-45 years with type 1 diabetes. Each CDR3 is given with its conserved first and last residue. D genes are given only for firm matches. Clone size is shown for a subset of rows, as once, few, many or a class of expanded clone.

v_gene,d_gene,abundance,j_gene,len,CDR3nt,CDR3aa
TRBV29-1,-,-,TRBJ2-7,14,TGCAGCGTTGAAGGTACACCTTTTTCCTACGAGCAGTACTTC,CSVEGTPFSYEQYF
TRBV27,-,-,TRBJ2-2,15,TGTGCCAGCAGTGGGTGGGCAGGGAACACCGGGGAGCTGTTTTTT,CASSGWAGNTGELFF
TRBV13,TRBD1,-,TRBJ2-5,14,TGTGCCAGCAGCTTGGGTGACAGGGGAGAGACCCAGTACTTC,CASSLGDRGETQYF
TRBV11-2,-,-,TRBJ2-2,14,TGTGCCAGCAGCCCCTTGGGGGACACCGGGGAGCTGTTTTTT,CASSPLGDTGELFF
TRBV2,-,-,TRBJ2-3,12,TGTGCCAGCAGTGTATCAGAAAATACGCAGTATTTT,CASSVSENTQYF
TRBV25-1,-,few,TRBJ2-7,12,TGTGCCAGCAGTGGGGGACTTGACGAGCAGTACTTC,CASSGGLDEQYF
TRBV25-1,-,once,TRBJ1-1,12,TGTGCCAGCAGCGCCGGAGGGCTTGAAGCTTTCTTT,CASSAGGLEAFF
TRBV10-3,-,once,TRBJ2-5,12,TGTGCCATCAGGGCAGCGGAAGAGACCCAGTACTTC,CAIRAAEETQYF
TRBV4-1,-,-,TRBJ2-5,15,TGCGCCAGCAGCCAAGATTTTCTTATCGGGGAGACCCAGTACTTC,CASSQDFLIGETQYF
TRBV18,-,-,TRBJ2-1,13,TGTGCCAGCTCACTACAGAGGGCAGGTGAGCAGTTCTTC,CASSLQRAGEQFF
TRBV30,-,-,TRBJ1-5,13,TGTGCCTGGAGTGTACGGGGCAATCAGCCCCAGCATTTT,CAWSVRGNQPQHF
TRBV30,-,-,TRBJ1-1,13,TGTGCCTGGAGTACCCAGGGAGGAACTGAAGCTTTCTTT,CAWSTQGGTEAFF
TRBV7-9,TRBD2,-,TRBJ2-3,16,TGTGCCAGCAGCCCCGGGACTAGCGGGGGCACAGATACGCAGTATTTT,CASSPGTSGGTDTQYF
TRBV7-9,-,few,TRBJ2-7,12,TGTGCCAGCAGCTTAGACAGGATCAAGCAGTACTTC,CASSLDRIKQYF
TRBV9,-,-,TRBJ1-2,15,TGTGCCAGCAGCGACCGGACCGGGGGTGACTATGGCTACACCTTC,CASSDRTGGDYGYTF
TRBV10-2,-,-,TRBJ2-4,13,TGCGCCAGCAGTGAAGAGGGGTTATACATTCAGTACTTC,CASSEEGLYIQYF
TRBV28,-,-,TRBJ2-4,15,TGTGCCAGCAGTCCTCCGGGACCACTGGGGGACATTCAGTACTTC,CASSPPGPLGDIQYF
TRBV7-9,TRBD1,once,TRBJ2-7,15,TGTGCCAGCAACGTTGGACAGGGGCTAGACTACGAGCAGTACTTC,CASNVGQGLDYEQYF
TRBV7-9,TRBD2,-,TRBJ2-3,16,TGTGCCAGCAGCTTCGGGGCTAGCGGGGACACAGATACGCAGTATTTT,CASSFGASGDTDTQYF
TRBV30,-,-,TRBJ1-5,13,TGTGCCTTCAACCACCGGGGCAATCAGCCCCAGCATTTT,CAFNHRGNQPQHF
TRBV7-9,-,-,TRBJ2-7,13,TGTGCCAGCAGCTTAGCCTTGGGGAACGAGCAGTACTTC,CASSLALGNEQYF
TRBV4-3,-,-,TRBJ1-4,16,TGCGCCAGCAGCCAAGATTGGAAAGGAAAAGGAGAAAAACTGTTTTTT,CASSQDWKGKGEKLFF
TRBV29-1,TRBD1,few,TRBJ2-7,12,TGCAGCGTCGGGACAGGCCCCTACGAGCAGTACTTC,CSVGTGPYEQYF
TRBV30,-,-,TRBJ2-3,13,TGTGCCTGGAGTTCCGGGAGCACAGATACGCAGTATTTT,CAWSSGSTDTQYF
TRBV25-1,-,-,TRBJ2-3,15,TGTGCCAGCAGTGATAGCGTTCTTAGCACAGATACGCAGTATTTT,CASSDSVLSTDTQYF